The present T cell receptor beta chain was sequenced within a study of blood T cell repertoires in COVID-19. Germline CDR1 GTSNPN, CDR2 SVGIG (reference sequence). V was pared by 2 bases and J by 4 bases, with 7 bases between. This CDR3 is built from 12 residues. Here immunoSEQ multiplex PCR was the method, and the copy in TCRdb shows in-frame clones only, minus some. The sample consists of about 370,000 clones, over 75% of them appearing once. The source is a man aged 18 to 30 who had recovered from COVID-19. Sequenced: PBMCs or T cells enriched from blood (not recorded which). The rearrangement joins TRBV30 to TRBJ2-3; no clear D gene. The CDR3 coding sequence is TGTGCCTGGAGTCCTCCAGCAGATACGCAGTATTTT. Its protein is CAWSPPADTQYF.